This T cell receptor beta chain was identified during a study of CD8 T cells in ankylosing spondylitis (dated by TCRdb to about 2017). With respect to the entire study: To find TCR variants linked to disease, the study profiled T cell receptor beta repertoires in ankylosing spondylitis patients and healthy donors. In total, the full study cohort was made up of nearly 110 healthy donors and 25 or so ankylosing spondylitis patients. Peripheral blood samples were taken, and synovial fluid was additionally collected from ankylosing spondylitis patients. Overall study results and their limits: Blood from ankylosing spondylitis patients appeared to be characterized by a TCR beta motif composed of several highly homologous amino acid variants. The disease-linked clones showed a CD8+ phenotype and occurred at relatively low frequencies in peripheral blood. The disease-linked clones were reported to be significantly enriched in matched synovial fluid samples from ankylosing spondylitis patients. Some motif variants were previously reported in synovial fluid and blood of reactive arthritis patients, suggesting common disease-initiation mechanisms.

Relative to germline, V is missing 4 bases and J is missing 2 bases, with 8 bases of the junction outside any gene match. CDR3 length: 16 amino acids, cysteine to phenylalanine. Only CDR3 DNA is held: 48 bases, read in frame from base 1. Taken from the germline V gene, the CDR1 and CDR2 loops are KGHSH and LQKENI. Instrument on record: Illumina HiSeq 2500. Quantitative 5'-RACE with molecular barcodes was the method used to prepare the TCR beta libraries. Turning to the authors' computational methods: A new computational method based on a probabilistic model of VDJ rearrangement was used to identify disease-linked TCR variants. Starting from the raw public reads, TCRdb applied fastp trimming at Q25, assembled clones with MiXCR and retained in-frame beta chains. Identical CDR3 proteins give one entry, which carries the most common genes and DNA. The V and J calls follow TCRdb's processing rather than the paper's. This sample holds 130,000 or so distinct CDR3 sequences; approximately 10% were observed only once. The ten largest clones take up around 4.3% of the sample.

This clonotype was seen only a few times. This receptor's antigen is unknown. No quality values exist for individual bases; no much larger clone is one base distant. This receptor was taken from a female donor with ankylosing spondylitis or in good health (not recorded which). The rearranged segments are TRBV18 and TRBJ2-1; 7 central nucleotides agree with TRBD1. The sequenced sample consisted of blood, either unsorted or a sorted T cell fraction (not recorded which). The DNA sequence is TGTGCCAGCTCACTACCCGACAGGGTTACCTACAATGAGCAGTTCTTC. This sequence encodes CASSLPDRVTYNEQFF.